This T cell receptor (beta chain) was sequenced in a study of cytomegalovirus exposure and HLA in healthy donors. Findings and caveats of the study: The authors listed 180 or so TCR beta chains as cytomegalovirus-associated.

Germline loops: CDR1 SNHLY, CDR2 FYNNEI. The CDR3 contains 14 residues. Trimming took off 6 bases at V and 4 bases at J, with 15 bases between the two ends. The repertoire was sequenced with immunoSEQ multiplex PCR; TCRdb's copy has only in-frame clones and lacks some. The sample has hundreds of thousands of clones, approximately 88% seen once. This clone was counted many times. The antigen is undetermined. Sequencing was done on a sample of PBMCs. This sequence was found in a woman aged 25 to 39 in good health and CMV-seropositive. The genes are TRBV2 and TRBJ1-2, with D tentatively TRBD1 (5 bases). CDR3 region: CASSPGEVGYGYTF. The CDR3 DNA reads TGTGCCAGCAGCCCGGGGGAGGTCGGCTATGGCTACACCTTC.